This TCR beta chain was observed in a study of CD8+ T cells in alopecia areata. Treatment reported: oral pan-JAK inhibitor, 5-10 mg twice daily. Germline V gene sequence: CDR1 MNHEY, CDR2 SMNVEV (reference sequence). The CDR3 runs 15 residues. The germline V and J ends were trimmed by 3 bases and 4 bases, with 15 bases remaining between them. Extracted from the samples, RNA was reverse transcribed into cDNA to serve as the sequencing template. Here immunoSEQ multiplex PCR was the method, and the copy in TCRdb shows in-frame clones only, minus some. The table has 98,000 or so clones, under 70% seen once.

The receptor comes from a human donor with alopecia areata. Sequences were derived from CD8+ T cells sorted from blood, sampled at week 4, from a patient treated with tofacitinib. The chain joins TRBV27 to TRBJ1-2; D is uncertain. CDR3 DNA: TGTGCCAGCAGTTTTGGAAGGGATCCTTCCTATGGCTACACCTTC. Translated, it gives CASSFGRDPSYGYTF.